The 4 T cell receptor beta chains listed next were all sequenced from one sample in a study of blood T cell repertoires in COVID-19. Profiled with immunoSEQ multiplex PCR; TCRdb holds only in-frame clones, not every one. The sample includes some 250,000 clones, just under 90% of them seen just once. Source material: PBMCs or T cells enriched from blood (not recorded which). The receptors were sampled from a woman in her thirties with acute COVID-19.

The chain has TRBV13 and TRBJ1-6; D possibly corresponds to TRBD1 (6 bases). V was clipped by 5 bases and J by 0 bases, with 14 bases between them. The CDR3 is 17 residues long. Germline lookup yields CDR1 PRHDT and CDR2 FYEKMQ (reference sequence). The CDR3: CASSPTQGSSYNSPLHF. The CDR3, as DNA: TGTGCCAGCAGCCCAACACAGGGAAGCTCCTATAATTCACCCCTCCACTTT.

V and J are TRBV7-9 and TRBJ1-4, with D hard to call. The V and J ends lost 2 bases and 0 bases respectively, with 19 bases between them. CDR1 is SEHNR and CDR2 is FQNEAQ in the germline V gene (reference sequence). CDR3 size: 19 residues. In nucleotides, the CDR3 is TGTGCCAGCAGCTTAATGCGAGGCATACCAATTGCAACTAATGAAAAACTGTTTTTT. Encoded protein: CASSLMRGIPIATNEKLFF.

The V and J genes are TRBV10-2 and TRBJ1-2; a weak D match, TRBD1 (5 bases). The CDR3 runs to 15 residues. V was trimmed by 3 bases and J by 3 bases, leaving 14 bases between them. CDR1 WSHSY and CDR2 SAAADI come from the germline V gene. The CDR3 protein is CASSEPWGEDYGYTF. The CDR3 DNA reads TGCGCCAGCAGTGAACCTTGGGGCGAGGACTATGGCTACACCTTC.

Only one count was recorded for this clone. The chain recombines TRBV7-2 with TRBJ1-2, with 9 bases fitting TRBD1. The CDR3 covers 14 residues. V dropped 5 bases and J dropped 7; count of bases not matched to a gene: 8. CDR1 SGHTA and CDR2 FQGNSA come from the germline V gene. The CDR3 DNA follows: TGTGCCAGCAGCCCCCCGGGACAGGGAAGTGGCTACACCTTC. Translating it yields CASSPPGQGSGYTF.